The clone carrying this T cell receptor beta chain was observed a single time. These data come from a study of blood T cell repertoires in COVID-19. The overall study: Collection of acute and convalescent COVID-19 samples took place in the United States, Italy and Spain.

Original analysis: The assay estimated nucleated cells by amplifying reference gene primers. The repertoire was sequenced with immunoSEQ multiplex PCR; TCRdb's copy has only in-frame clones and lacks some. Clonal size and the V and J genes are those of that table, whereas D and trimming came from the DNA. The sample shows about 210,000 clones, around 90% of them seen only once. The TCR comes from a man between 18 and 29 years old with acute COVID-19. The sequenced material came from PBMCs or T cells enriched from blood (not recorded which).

The CDR3 DNA sequence: TGCGCCAGCAGCTGGGGCGGGACAGAGAACACTGAAGCTTTCTTT. As protein: CASSWGGTENTEAFF. The V call is TRBV5-1, the J call TRBJ1-1, with 7 bases fitting TRBD1. Germline lookup yields CDR1 SGHRS and CDR2 YFSETQ. This CDR3 comprises 15 residues. V shed 3 bases, J shed 1 base, and the junction held 6 bases outside the gene matches.